This T cell receptor (beta chain) was recovered during a study of T cells in Graves' hyperthyroidism and ophthalmopathy. Study-level findings and limits: Before onset, by a median of approximately 5.9 months, the model predicted ophthalmopathy.

Amplified TCR beta CDR3 regions came from RNA transcripts. Using the HTBI primer set, a first-round RT-PCR was run on the TCR CDR3. TCRdb reprocessed the multiplex PCR reads with MiXCR, giving one entry per CDR3 protein. The data show a few hundred thousand distinct CDR3 sequences, roughly 50% seen once. With a duration under 2 months, the hyperthyroidism was newly diagnosed in patients aged 18 to 65. Lactation, pregnancy, other autoimmune disease or uncontrolled infection led to exclusion of patients. Orbital computed tomography, thyroid ultrasound, serum thyroxine and TRAb, and clinical symptoms together informed the diagnoses. This CDR3 is 13 amino acids long. Germline CDR1 and CDR2: DFQATT and SNEGSKA (reference sequence). With respect to this clonotype: Its antigen is as yet unknown. Just one base apart from a much larger clone, this may be a read error.

Sequenced: peripheral blood or thyroid tissue (not recorded which). The chain joins TRBV20-1 to TRBJ2-5; 8 bases are shared with TRBD2. This receptor was taken from a woman aged 18-29 years with Graves' hyperthyroidism. The CDR3 spells CSARTSPGETRYF. The CDR3 nucleotides are TGCAGTGCTCGGACTAGCCCCGGGGAGACCCGGTACTTC.